This entry is about one TCR beta chain. Its target is unknown. The CDR3 has 17 residues. Trimming cost V 6 bases and J 4 bases; bases outside gene matches: 9. In germline, CDR1 is MNHEY, CDR2 SVGEGT. Primers used in a second PCR of roughly 7 to 12 cycles were a sample-barcoded 5' primer and a J-beta primer mix. The template-switch adaptor was a 5' adaptor with 12 random nucleotides. It tagged each cDNA molecule. TCRdb reprocessed the 5' RACE reads via MiXCR and lists one record per CDR3 protein. The table shows under 2,000,000 distinct CDR3 sequences, with 40% to 55% occurring only once. The entry originates in a study of blood T cells in healthy people across ages. Study outcomes and limitations: Estimated diversity that came from one million T cells was considered an underestimate. The study lacked donor CMV status, which possibly confounded expanded clonotype changes.

The source of this sequence is a woman between 40 and 55 years old in good health. The chain links TRBV6-2 or TRBV6-3 to TRBJ2-1; 13 positions agree with TRBD2. The sequencing input was blood. CDR3 loop: CASSLQGLAGLYNEQFF. The CDR3 nucleotides are TGTGCCAGCAGCCTACAGGGACTAGCGGGATTATACAATGAGCAGTTCTTC.